The entry below gives a single T cell receptor beta chain sequence along with its context. Germline assignment: CDR1 DFQATT and CDR2 SNEGSKA (reference sequence). Trimming shortened V by 3 bases and J by 7 bases, and 6 bases separated the two germline ends. The CDR3 extends over 10 amino acids. This record belongs to a study of OX40 agonist ivuxolimab in advanced cancers. Produced via immunoSEQ multiplex PCR; TCRdb's table is partial and in-frame only. Altogether 90,000 to 100,000 clones are present, 75% to 90% being singletons, with the ten largest covering around 0.8%. People who had autoimmune disease history or systemic immunosuppression were excluded.

The source of this sequence is an adult with an advanced solid tumor such as melanoma, head and neck, liver or kidney cancer. The chain is built from TRBV20-1 and TRBJ1-2; D is ambiguous. The specimen was CD4+ or CD8+ T cells sorted from blood, collected in a trial of the OX40 agonist ivuxolimab. CDR3 loop: CSASLAGYTF. The CDR3 DNA is TGCAGTGCTAGTTTGGCTGGCTACACCTTC.